The text below deals with one T cell receptor beta chain. This receptor's antigen is unknown. Qualities for individual bases were not recorded, and no much larger clone is one base off. To estimate absolute template abundance from read counts, synthetic TCR analog templates were spiked into each PCR. The immunoSEQ assay used bias-controlled V and J gene primers to amplify TCRbeta CDR3 regions from genomic DNA. Sequencing of rearranged TCRbeta segments was done at approximately 20X coverage. Turning to the authors' computational methods: Clustering was used to correct sequencing errors, and CDR3s were annotated against IMGT so that V, D and J genes could be assigned. Only productive TCRbeta rearrangements were used in downstream analyses, excluding out-of-frame or stop-codon sequences. Clonality was calculated as one minus the Shannon entropy normalized by the log of the number of unique productive sequences. Clones differing between time points or between blood and tumor were identified by Fisher's exact test with Benjamini-Hochberg correction at adjusted p below 0.01. TCRdb obtained this table from immuneACCESS and retained in-frame rearrangements with V and J assigned. These tables miss some clones; where compared with another copy, unresolved V genes account for less than half of the shortfall, and the remainder is unexplained. D and trimming were read from the DNA, whereas the V and J calls and clone size are those reported in that table. The sample table shows about 30,000 clones, and around three quarters are seen once. The ten top clones hold about 3% of the sample.

This sample is part of a study of PD-L1 blockade in urothelial cancer (dated by TCRdb to the late 2010s). Background for the entire study: All patients started therapy around 2014 and received atezolizumab 1,200 mg intravenously every 3 weeks. About 90% of the roughly 29 patients were males with bladder-origin urothelial cancer, and about 65% of the 29 reported a prior smoking history. Patients had an ECOG performance status of 0 or 1 and had received between 0 and 3 prior chemotherapy regimens. Blood samples were analyzed at two time points: 3 weeks after treatment start (second dose) and 6 weeks after treatment start. Blood samples gave median yields of approximately 130,000 T cells and over 80,000 unique TCRs, along with a median clonality of around 0.08. The study was an exploratory multi-omic analysis of somatic, immune and clinical correlates of response to PD-L1 blockade with atezolizumab in urothelial cancer. Pretreatment tumor samples, along with matched peripheral blood serially collected before and after atezolizumab treatment, were subjected to TCR sequencing. Progression-free survival longer than 6 months counted as durable clinical benefit, and TCR features were additionally tested against both progression-free and overall survival. Whole exome sequencing and RNA sequencing of pretreatment tumors were performed alongside TCR sequencing in the same patients. Durable clinical benefit was achieved by nine patients and was not achieved by 20 patients. Under 30 patients had pretreatment blood TCR-seq, around 24 had at least one posttreatment blood collection, and around 24 had tumor TCR-seq. Paper-wide results and their limitations: A pretreatment peripheral blood TCR clonality below the median was linked to improved progression-free and overall survival. Greater expansion of tumor-associated TCR clones in peripheral blood 3 weeks after the start of treatment was observed in patients with durable benefit (n of about 20, p = 0.022). Because of the small sample size (n = 29) and the many exploratory analyses performed, the results are intended to be regarded as hypothesis-generating.

The meaning of the sample's time point label: peripheral blood 6 weeks after treatment start. A total of approximately 27 patients with locally advanced or metastatic urothelial carcinoma, treated at Memorial Sloan Kettering on a trial protocol, made up the cohort. Peripheral blood mononuclear cells were collected pretreatment and during treatment, with between 1 and 8 total time points per patient. The Qiagen DNeasy Blood extraction kit was used to purify genomic DNA from total PBMCs and tumor samples. PBMCs were collected pretreatment and during treatment, and were isolated and stored as previously described. Trimmed from V: 2 bases; trimmed from J: 1 base; junction bases lacking a gene match: 12. The CDR3 contains 18 residues, cysteine and phenylalanine counted. Only CDR3 DNA is held: 54 bases, read in frame from base 1. The germline V gene (reference sequence) specifies SGHKS as CDR1 and YYEKEE as CDR2.

Here the chain combines TRBV5-5 and TRBJ2-3; a stretch of 8 junction bases matches TRBD2. The source was PBMCs, collected around atezolizumab (anti-PD-L1) treatment. The source of this sequence is a man between 65 and 80 years old with urothelial cancer. Here is the DNA: TGTGCCAGCAGCTTCGCATCCCGCGGGGGGTCGGGCACAGATACGCAGTATTTT. Its product reads: CASSFASRGGSGTDTQYF.